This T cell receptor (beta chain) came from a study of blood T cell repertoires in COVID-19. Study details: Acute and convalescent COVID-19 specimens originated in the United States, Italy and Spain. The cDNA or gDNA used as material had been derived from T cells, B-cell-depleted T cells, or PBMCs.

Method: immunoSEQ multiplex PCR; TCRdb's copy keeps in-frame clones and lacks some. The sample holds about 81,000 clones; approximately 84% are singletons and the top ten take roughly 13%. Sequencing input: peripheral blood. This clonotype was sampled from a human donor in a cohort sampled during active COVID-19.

In nucleotides, the CDR3 is TGCGCCAGCAGCTTAGTTGACAGCTCCTACGAGCAGTACTTC. Amino acids: CASSLVDSSYEQYF. The rearrangement links TRBV5-1 to TRBJ2-7; possibly TRBD1 for D (5 bases). Germline values: CDR1 SGHRS, CDR2 YFSETQ. V gave up 2 bases and J gave up 0 bases, with 9 bases separating them. This CDR3 has 14 amino acids.